The entry below gives a single T cell receptor (beta chain) sequence along with its context. Its matching antigen is unknown. V was shortened by 5 bases and J by 2 bases, with 15 bases between the two germline ends. The CDR3 loop spans 14 amino acids. Germline V gene data show CDR1 as SQVTM and CDR2 as ANQGSEA. These data are taken from a study of cytomegalovirus exposure and HLA in healthy donors. In the PCR, 60 Vbeta and 13 Jbeta primers were used. Assay: immunoSEQ multiplex PCR; the TCRdb copy retains only in-frame clones and omits some. In the table there are tens of thousands of clones, roughly 90% of which are singletons. Study observations and caveats: In a later analysis, DRB1 alleles had the most associated TCRs; HLA-C alleles the fewest.

The sequencing sample was made of PBMCs. The receptor was derived from a man aged 25 to 45 in good health and CMV-seropositive. The chain joins TRBV29-1 to TRBJ1-2; possible D gene TRBD1, 5 bases. This CDR3 is CSVSAGDSNYGYTF. CDR3 nucleotides: TGCAGCGTTAGCGCTGGGGACTCAAACTATGGCTACACCTTC. The whole variable domain, filled in from reference TRBV29-1 and TRBJ1-2, reads SAVISQKPSRDICQRGTSLTIQCQVDSQVTMMFWYRQQPGQSLTLIATANQGSEATYESGFVIDKFPISRPNLTFSTLTVSNMSPEDSSIYLCSVSAGDSNYGYTFGSGTRLTVV.